A selection of T cell receptor beta chains follows, all from one sample in a study of human T cells and chemical hapten exposure. MiXCR, applied by TCRdb to the RACE reads, yields one record per CDR3 protein. The sample lists more than 80,000 distinct CDR3 sequences, roughly 10% occurring once. Material: whole blood, obtained in connection with sensitization to the hapten diphenylcyclopropenone (DPC). The receptors come from a woman aged 55-70 years with alopecia areata. Some clones in this sample may be carry-over from other donors' samples. Each CDR3 is given with its conserved first and last residue. The D gene is left open where the match is weak. The listing skips clone size in some rows; elsewhere it reads once, few, many or a size class.

d_gene | abundance | j_gene | v_gene | CDR3aa | CDR3nt
TRBD1 | many | TRBJ1-4 | TRBV29-1 | CSVGTGPNEKLFF | TGCAGCGTTGGGACAGGACCTAATGAAAAACTGTTTTTT
TRBD1 | many | TRBJ2-5 | TRBV7-3 | CASSKTGKQETQYF | TGTGCCAGCAGCAAGACAGGGAAACAAGAGACCCAGTACTTC
TRBD2 | many | TRBJ2-3 | TRBV9 | CASSVRLAGTSTDTQYF | TGTGCCAGCAGCGTACGACTAGCGGGTACTAGCACAGATACGCAGTATTTT
- | - | TRBJ1-3 | TRBV20-1 | CSATQQGSGNTIYF | TGCAGTGCTACGCAACAGGGTTCTGGAAACACCATATATTTT
- | many | TRBJ2-5 | TRBV5-1 | CASSLNPGIQETQYF | TGCGCCAGCAGCCTGAATCCAGGGATCCAAGAGACCCAGTACTTC
- | - | TRBJ2-5 | TRBV3-1 | CASSSTPGTVTQYF | TGTGCCAGCAGCTCCACGCCGGGAACTGTGACCCAGTACTTC
TRBD2 | few | TRBJ2-3 | TRBV5-4 | CASSPGTSGGADTQYF | TGTGCCAGCAGCCCGGGGACTAGCGGGGGTGCAGATACGCAGTATTTT
- | many | TRBJ1-5 | TRBV18 | CASSLVRSQPQHF | TGTGCCAGCTCACTCGTTCGGTCTCAGCCCCAGCATTTT
TRBD1 | many | TRBJ1-2 | TRBV2 | CASTGTRGTGDSGYTF | TGTGCCAGCACTGGTACGAGGGGGACAGGGGACAGCGGCTACACCTTC
TRBD1 | few | TRBJ1-1 | TRBV9 | CASSIQGEGTEAFF | TGTGCCAGCAGCATCCAGGGGGAGGGCACTGAAGCTTTCTTT
TRBD1 | - | TRBJ2-4 | TRBV10-2 | CASSGLLGTGDKNIQYF | TGCGCCAGCAGTGGTCTGTTGGGGACAGGGGACAAAAACATTCAGTACTTC
- | many | TRBJ2-1 | TRBV29-1 | CSRPRQYNEQFF | TGCAGCAGACCCCGACAGTACAATGAGCAGTTCTTC
TRBD1 | many | TRBJ1-5 | TRBV20-1 | CSAQKGAGSNQPQHF | TGCAGTGCTCAAAAGGGGGCCGGTAGCAATCAGCCCCAGCATTTT
- | many | TRBJ1-1 | TRBV30 | CAWSWRRTLEAFF | TGTGCCTGGAGTTGGAGGCGCACGCTTGAAGCTTTCTTT
- | - | TRBJ2-4 | TRBV6-5 | CASSARQSTKNIQYF | TGTGCCAGCAGTGCGCGACAGTCTACAAAAAACATTCAGTACTTC
- | - | TRBJ2-3 | TRBV11-2 | CASSLGRGLVITDTQYF | TGTGCCAGCAGCTTAGGGAGGGGGTTGGTAATAACAGATACGCAGTATTTT
- | many | TRBJ1-2 | TRBV30 | CAWSPPGRRDYGYTF | TGTGCCTGGAGCCCCCCGGGCAGACGTGACTATGGCTACACCTTC
TRBD2 | many | TRBJ2-6 | TRBV5-1 | CASSFSSGGAFGANVLTF | TGCGCCAGCAGCTTTTCTAGCGGGGGGGCCTTTGGGGCCAACGTCCTGACTTTC
- | many | TRBJ1-5 | TRBV19 | CASSVSGFNQPQHF | TGTGCCAGCTCCGTATCGGGGTTCAATCAGCCCCAGCATTTT
- | few | TRBJ1-4 | TRBV10-1 | CASGDPGSMTTNEKLFF | TGCGCCAGCGGGGACCCAGGGTCGATGACAACTAATGAAAAACTGTTTTTT
- | - | TRBJ2-5 | TRBV29-1 | CSSTNWLGEETQYF | TGCAGCTCCACGAACTGGTTGGGGGAAGAGACCCAGTACTTC
- | many | TRBJ1-4 | TRBV19 | CASSRGVRANEKLFF | TGTGCCAGTAGTAGGGGAGTTCGTGCTAATGAAAAACTGTTTTTT
- | many | TRBJ1-1 | TRBV5-1 | CASSLSGTPEAFF | TGCGCCAGCAGCTTGTCGGGGACCCCTGAAGCTTTCTTT
- | once | TRBJ1-1 | TRBV12-3/TRBV12-4 | CASSLRVFRQRSDIEAFF | TGTGCCAGCAGTTTACGTGTATTTCGGCAGCGGAGCGACATTGAAGCTTTCTTT
TRBD1 | - | TRBJ2-1 | TRBV28 | CATLEGGGGSYNEQFF | TGTGCCACCTTGGAAGGGGGCGGCGGGTCCTACAATGAGCAGTTCTTC
- | many | TRBJ2-5 | TRBV29-1 | CSVDSGRETQYF | TGCAGCGTTGATTCCGGGAGAGAGACCCAGTACTTC
- | few | TRBJ1-1 | TRBV12-3/TRBV12-4 | CASSLHQTMNTEAFF | TGTGCCAGCAGCCTTCACCAAACTATGAACACTGAAGCTTTCTTT
- | - | TRBJ2-3 | TRBV10-3 | CAAVFGGIDTQYF | TGTGCCGCGGTTTTTGGGGGCATAGATACGCAGTATTTT
- | many | TRBJ1-4 | TRBV7-9 | CASSSHRRGVATNEKLFF | TGTGCCAGCAGCTCACACCGGAGGGGTGTAGCAACTAATGAAAAACTGTTTTTT
- | - | TRBJ2-1 | TRBV7-7 | CASSSGVNNEQFF | TGTGCTAGCAGCTCAGGGGTAAACAATGAGCAGTTCTTC
- | - | TRBJ2-3 | TRBV2 | CASRSRPEEGNTQYF | TGTGCCAGCCGTTCTAGACCAGAGGAGGGAAATACGCAGTATTTT
- | - | TRBJ1-4 | TRBV18 | CASSPPDSGEKLFF | TGTGCCAGCTCACCACCGGATAGCGGGGAAAAACTGTTTTTT
TRBD2 | - | TRBJ2-5 | TRBV5-4 | CASRGGGLEETQYF | TGTGCCAGCAGGGGCGGGGGTTTGGAAGAGACCCAGTACTTC
TRBD2 | few | TRBJ2-3 | TRBV29-1 | CSVVPLAGTQYF | TGCAGCGTTGTTCCCTTAGCGGGAACGCAGTATTTT
TRBD2 | many | TRBJ2-7 | TRBV20-1 | CSASGTPGVYEQYF | TGCAGTGCCAGCGGGACGCCCGGAGTTTACGAGCAGTACTTC
TRBD1 | many | TRBJ1-6 | TRBV10-3 | CATGQGVDSPLHF | TGTGCCACCGGACAGGGTGTAGATTCACCCCTCCACTTT
TRBD2 | many | TRBJ2-3 | TRBV6-5 | CASSTLAGGSDTQYF | TGTGCCAGCAGCACCCTAGCGGGGGGTTCAGATACGCAGTATTTT
- | - | TRBJ2-3 | TRBV27 | CASRLPGPTDTQYF | TGTGCCAGCAGGTTACCCGGGCCCACAGATACGCAGTATTTT
TRBD1 | - | TRBJ2-1 | TRBV2 | CASSGQGSYNEQFF | TGTGCCAGCAGTGGACAGGGATCCTACAATGAGCAGTTCTTC
- | many | TRBJ2-4 | TRBV5-4 | CASSPAGTVKNIQYF | TGTGCCAGCAGCCCAGCCGGGACGGTGAAAAACATTCAGTACTTC
- | many | TRBJ2-5 | TRBV6-6 | CASRPTGTQETQYF | TGTGCCAGCAGACCAACAGGGACCCAAGAGACCCAGTACTTC
TRBD2 | few | TRBJ2-3 | TRBV11-3 | CASSFTETSPTQYF | TGTGCCAGCAGCTTTACGGAGACTAGCCCTACGCAGTATTTT
TRBD2 | few | TRBJ2-1 | TRBV7-2 | CASRSSGAHNNEQFF | TGTGCCAGCAGAAGTAGCGGGGCTCATAACAATGAGCAGTTCTTC
TRBD2 | few | TRBJ2-1 | TRBV27 | CASRGLAGVNEQFF | TGTGCCAGCAGGGGACTAGCGGGGGTCAATGAGCAGTTCTTC
TRBD1 | many | TRBJ1-1 | TRBV18 | CASSPNTGGVTEAFF | TGTGCCAGCTCACCGAATACAGGGGGAGTAACTGAAGCTTTCTTT
- | few | TRBJ2-5 | TRBV5-1 | CASSSEGGRETQYF | TGCGCCAGCAGCTCCGAGGGGGGCCGGGAGACCCAGTACTTC
TRBD1 | many | TRBJ1-3 | TRBV7-2 | CASSRDRGNTIYF | TGTGCCAGCAGCCGGGACAGAGGCAACACCATATATTTT
- | few | TRBJ2-6 | TRBV12-3/TRBV12-4 | CASSLAMMGSGANVLTF | TGTGCCAGCAGTTTAGCCATGATGGGCTCTGGGGCCAACGTCCTGACTTTC
TRBD1 | - | TRBJ2-1 | TRBV12-3/TRBV12-4 | CASSGDRGPLNEQFF | TGTGCCAGCAGTGGGGACAGGGGGCCCTTGAATGAGCAGTTCTTC